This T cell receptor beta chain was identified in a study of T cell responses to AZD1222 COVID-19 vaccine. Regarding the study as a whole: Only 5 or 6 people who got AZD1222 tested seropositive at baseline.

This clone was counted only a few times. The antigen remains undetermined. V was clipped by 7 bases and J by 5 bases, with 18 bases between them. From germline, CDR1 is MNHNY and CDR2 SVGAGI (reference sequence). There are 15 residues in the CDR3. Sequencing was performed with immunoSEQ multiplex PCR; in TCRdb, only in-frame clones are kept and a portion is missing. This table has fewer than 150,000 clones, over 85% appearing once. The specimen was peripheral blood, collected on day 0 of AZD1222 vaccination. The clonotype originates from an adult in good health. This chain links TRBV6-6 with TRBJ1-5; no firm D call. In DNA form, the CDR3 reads TGTGCCAGCACCCCAGAGAGGCGGAGCTATCAGCCCCAGCATTTT. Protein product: CASTPERRSYQPQHF.